Presented here are 26 T cell receptor beta chains from one specimen sequenced in a study of T cells in Graves' hyperthyroidism and ophthalmopathy. The source material, RNA transcripts, was used to amplify TCR beta CDR3 regions. First-round RT-PCR with HTBI primers amplified the TCR CDR3 region. TCRdb passed the multiplex PCR reads through MiXCR, listing each CDR3 protein once. Among approximately 430,000 distinct CDR3 sequences, about a sixth were seen once, and the ten largest hold roughly 8%. Sequencing was carried out using blood. The receptors stem from a woman under 30 with Graves' hyperthyroidism.

The V gene is TRBV5-5, the J gene TRBJ1-5, with TRBD1 matching 9 bases. The CDR3 length is 17 residues. V lost 4 bases, J lost 0 bases, and 8 bases stayed unmatched. Germline V gene data show CDR1 as SGHKS and CDR2 as YYEKEE (reference sequence). CDR3 in amino acids: CASSPGQGTDSNQPQHF. The DNA for the CDR3 is TGTGCCAGCAGCCCCGGACAGGGGACTGATAGCAATCAGCCCCAGCATTTT.

This clonotype appeared a single time. This sequence may be a read error, since a much larger clone differs from it by one base. The V and J genes are TRBV5-1 and TRBJ1-2, with D possibly TRBD1 on 5 matching bases. This CDR3 comprises 14 residues. Germline CDR1 SGHRS, CDR2 YFSETQ. CDR3 DNA sequence: TGCGCCAGCACCTACTGGGACGGAAACTATGGCTGCACCTTC. The encoded protein is CASTYWDGNYGCTF.

This clonotype was seen at least ten times. The chain carries TRBV10-2 and TRBJ1-2; 9 bases map to TRBD1. The CDR3 length is 18 residues. Germline V gene data show CDR1 as WSHSY and CDR2 as SAAADI. V was clipped by 3 bases and J by 0 bases; unmatched bases: 11. DNA of the CDR3: TGCGCCAGCAGTGATTCCGCTCACCGGGACAGGGCTAACTATGGCTACACCTTC. Protein: CASSDSAHRDRANYGYTF.

This clonotype showed up many times. V usage is TRBV20-1 and J usage is TRBJ2-3; TRBD2 aligns across 8 bases. V dropped 3 bases and J dropped 6; count of bases not matched to a gene: 17. Germline CDR1 and CDR2: DFQATT and SNEGSKA (reference sequence). The CDR3 contains 17 residues. CDR3 in amino acids: CSARPPLTSAEEDTQYF. The CDR3 nucleotides are TGCAGTGCTAGGCCCCCCCTGACTAGCGCGGAAGAGGATACGCAGTATTTT.

A word on this clonotype: At one of its ends the junction is not consistent with the germline gene, which may arise from a read error. The rearrangement joins TRBV20-1 to TRBJ1-5, with TRBD1 matching over 8 bases. Germline V CDR1 and CDR2: DFQATT, SNEGSKA (reference sequence). The CDR3 has 19 residues. CDR3 nucleotide sequence: TGCGGTGCTAGTGCGGCTCTCGCAGGGGGCCCCCTGAGCAATCAGCCCCAGCATTTT. This gives the protein CGASAALAGGPLSNQPQHF.

The V call is TRBV20-1, the J call TRBJ1-1; 7 bases map to TRBD1. Germline CDR1 reads DFQATT; CDR2 reads SNEGSKA (reference sequence). CDR3 length: 13 residues. V lost 5 bases and J lost 4; bases outside the gene matches: 7. This CDR3 is CSAGDRVGTEAFF. The CDR3 bases are TGCAGTGCTGGTGACAGGGTGGGCACTGAAGCTTTCTTT.

The rearrangement joins TRBV5-5 to TRBJ1-1; no clear D. Per the germline V gene, CDR1 is SGHKS and CDR2 is YYEKEE (reference sequence). Trimming removed 0 bases from V and 5 bases from J, with 20 bases in between. The CDR3 loop spans 17 amino acids. CDR3 nucleotide sequence: TGTGCCAGCAGCTTGGTTGGGCCCCGGGGTGAGGGAACTGAAGCTTTCTTT. Amino acid sequence: CASSLVGPRGEGTEAFF.

This clonotype has only a few counts. Without the conserved terminal phenylalanine or tryptophan, this CDR3 likely stems from a read error. V and J are TRBV20-1 and TRBJ2-5; D unresolved. Germline V gives CDR1 DFQATT, CDR2 SNEGSKA (reference sequence). This CDR3 has 11 residues. Trimming took 4 bases from V and 2 from J, leaving 5 bases between them. The DNA of the CDR3 is TGCAGTGCTAAAGAGCAAGAGACCCAGTACTAC. It encodes CSAKEQETQYY.

The sample holds a few counts of this clonotype. J is TRBJ2-1 and V is TRBV7-9; perhaps TRBD1 as D (6 bases). The germline V gene has CDR1 SEHNR and CDR2 FQNEAQ (reference sequence). The CDR3 totals 14 residues. V was pared by 5 bases and J by 9 bases, with 17 bases between. CDR3 sequence: CASSPGRGLSEQFF. The CDR3 DNA reads TGTGCCAGCAGCCCCGGCAGGGGTTTGAGTGAGCAGTTCTTC.

The chain joins TRBV5-1 to TRBJ1-2; D perhaps matches TRBD1 (6 bases). Trimming shortened V by 7 bases and J by 2 bases, and 18 bases separated the two germline ends. CDR1 is SGHRS, CDR2 YFSETQ, per germline. The CDR3 loop spans 15 amino acids. The CDR3 bases are TGCGCCAGCGGCGGTGGGGGCAGGGGAAACTATGGCTACACCTTC. This codes for CASGGGGRGNYGYTF.

This clonotype showed up many times. The V and J genes are TRBV6-1 and TRBJ1-2; TRBD1 agrees at 8 bases. V shed 2 bases, J shed 2 bases, and the junction held 7 bases outside the gene matches. CDR1 is MNHNS and CDR2 is SASEGT in the germline V gene. CDR3 length equals 16 residues. The CDR3 sequence is CASSEYGQGVNYGYTF. Written as DNA, the CDR3 is TGTGCCAGCAGTGAATATGGACAGGGCGTCAACTATGGCTACACCTTC.

This clonotype occurred many times. V usage is TRBV7-9 and J usage is TRBJ2-5; tentatively, D is TRBD2 (6 bases). V was shortened by 1 base and J by 1 base, with 10 bases between the two germline ends. This CDR3 contains 15 residues. Germline assignment: CDR1 SEHNR and CDR2 FQNEAQ (reference sequence). CDR3 sequence: CASSLDGGIQETQYF. The CDR3 nucleotides are TGTGCCAGCAGCTTAGACGGGGGAATCCAAGAGACCCAGTACTTC.

For this clonotype: Possible read error: a much larger clone is one base away. The rearrangement joins TRBV2 to TRBJ2-3; 10 bases align to TRBD2. The length of the CDR3 is 14 residues. Germline CDR1 and CDR2: SNHLY and FYNNEI. This CDR3 reads CASRLAGGTDAQYF. Here the CDR3 DNA reads TGTGCCAGCAGATTAGCGGGGGGCACAGATGCGCAGTATTTT. The whole variable domain, remainder taken from reference TRBV2 and TRBJ2-3, is EPEVTQTPSHQVTQMGQEVILRCVPISNHLYFYWYRQILGQKVEFLVSFYNNEISEKSEIFDDQFSVERPDGSNFTLKIRSTKLEDSAMYFCASRLAGGTDAQYFGPGTRLTVL.

This clonotype came up many times. The rearrangement joins TRBV2 to TRBJ2-5; TRBD2 agrees at 8 bases. V lost 5 bases and J lost 0; bases outside the gene matches: 5. Germline V gives CDR1 SNHLY, CDR2 FYNNEI. The CDR3 consists of 15 residues. This CDR3 is CASSRSGGDQETQYF. The DNA of the CDR3 is TGTGCCAGCAGTCGGAGCGGGGGAGACCAAGAGACCCAGTACTTC. The full variable domain, rest sourced from reference TRBV2 and TRBJ2-5, is EPEVTQTPSHQVTQMGQEVILRCVPISNHLYFYWYRQILGQKVEFLVSFYNNEISEKSEIFDDQFSVERPDGSNFTLKIRSTKLEDSAMYFCASSRSGGDQETQYFGPGTRLLVL.

The table lists this clonotype with many counts. The chain uses TRBV3-1 and TRBJ1-2; tentatively, D is TRBD1 (6 bases). The germline V gene has CDR1 LGHDT and CDR2 YNNKEL (reference sequence). The length of the CDR3 is 13 residues. V dropped 4 bases and J dropped 5 bases, with 11 bases sitting between them. CDR3 nucleotide sequence: TGTGCCAGCAGCCTCGACAGGCCATATGGCTACACCTTC. Protein sequence: CASSLDRPYGYTF.

In this sample, this clonotype turned up many times. The chain combines TRBV27 with TRBJ2-7; 7 bases agree with TRBD1. This CDR3 is 14 amino acids long. Trimming at V came to 0 bases and at J to 6 bases, leaving 5 bases not matched to a gene. Germline V lookup: CDR1 MNHEY, CDR2 SMNVEV (reference sequence). CDR3 loop: CASSLSTTGSEQYF. In DNA, the CDR3 is TGTGCCAGCAGTTTATCGACGACAGGGAGCGAGCAGTACTTC.

This clonotype has a single count. The V call is TRBV30, the J call TRBJ2-2; D tentatively fits TRBD1 or TRBD2 (7 bases each). Germline values: CDR1 GTSNPN, CDR2 SVGIG (reference sequence). Trimming stripped 1 base from V and 6 bases from J, with 21 bases between. The CDR3 length is 17 residues. The CDR3 DNA reads TGTGCCTGGAGTGGCCAGGGGGGGAGGAGCGGTGCCGGGGAGCTGTTTTTT. The encoded protein is CAWSGQGGRSGAGELFF.

The V gene is TRBV6-1, the J gene TRBJ1-3; perhaps TRBD1 as D (6 bases). The CDR3 runs 14 residues. Trimming took 6 bases from V and 0 from J, leaving 9 bases between them. Germline assignment: CDR1 MNHNS and CDR2 SASEGT. The DNA for the CDR3 is TGTGCCAGCAGATGGACAGTCTCTGGAAACACCATATATTTT. This codes for CASRWTVSGNTIYF.

This chain uses TRBV19 with TRBJ1-3, with D maybe TRBD1 (5 bases). This CDR3 has 15 residues. CDR1 LNHDA and CDR2 SQIVND come from the germline V gene (reference sequence). Deletions cut 4 bases from V and 0 bases from J, with 10 bases between. The DNA for the CDR3 is TGTGCCAGTAGTACCGACAGCAGCTCTGGAAACACCATATATTTT. Translating it yields CASSTDSSSGNTIYF.

Remarks on this clonotype: A read error is possible here, since a much larger clone lies one base away. The rearrangement joins TRBV20-1 to TRBJ2-7; D might be TRBD1 (6 bases). Germline loops: CDR1 DFQATT, CDR2 SNEGSKA (reference sequence). CDR3 length equals 14 residues. The CDR3 sequence is CNARDMGARDEQYF. CDR3 in DNA: TGCAATGCTAGAGATATGGGGGCGCGCGACGAGCAGTACTTC.

This clonotype has ten or more counts. The chain combines TRBV29-1 with TRBJ1-2; D is possibly TRBD1 (6 bases). From germline, CDR1 is SQVTM and CDR2 ANQGSEA. The CDR3 runs to 13 residues. Trimming cost V 4 bases and J 0 bases, with 9 bases left between them. Written as DNA, the CDR3 is TGCAGCGTTGGGACAGCCACTAACTATGGCTACACCTTC. Protein sequence: CSVGTATNYGYTF. Full variable domain (outside the CDR3, taken from reference TRBV29-1 and TRBJ1-2): SAVISQKPSRDICQRGTSLTIQCQVDSQVTMMFWYRQQPGQSLTLIATANQGSEATYESGFVIDKFPISRPNLTFSTLTVSNMSPEDSSIYLCSVGTATNYGYTFGSGTRLTVV.

This clonotype was seen at least ten times. The rearrangement joins TRBV7-9 to TRBJ1-2, with D hard to call. The CDR3 has 14 amino acids. The V end lost 5 bases, the J end lost 4 bases, and 14 bases lay between the germline ends. Germline lookup yields CDR1 SEHNR and CDR2 FQNEAQ (reference sequence). The CDR3 loop reads CASSPPVGIYGYTF. CDR3 DNA: TGTGCCAGCAGCCCACCGGTCGGCATCTATGGCTACACCTTC.

At least ten counts were recorded for this clonotype. V and J are TRBV30 and TRBJ2-2; D gene ambiguous. The V end was cut by 2 bases, the J end by 0 bases, with 7 bases between. Germline lookup yields CDR1 GTSNPN and CDR2 SVGIG (reference sequence). There are 14 residues in the CDR3. CDR3 sequence (DNA): TGTGCCTGGAGTCGGCAGTCGAACACCGGGGAGCTGTTTTTT. It specifies CAWSRQSNTGELFF. Complete variable domain (other parts from reference TRBV30 and TRBJ2-2): SQTIHQWPATLVQPVGSPLSLECTVEGTSNPNLYWYRQAAGRGLQLLFYSVGIGQISSEVPQNLSASRPQDRQFILSSKKLLLSDSGFYLCAWSRQSNTGELFFGEGSRLTVL.

This clonotype appeared many times. The CDR3 sequence: CASRLAGPYEQYF. The CDR3 DNA is TGCGCCTCGAGACTAGCGGGACCCTACGAGCAGTACTTC. This sequence joins TRBV5-1 and TRBJ2-7, with 11 bases lining up with TRBD2. With V trimmed by 10 bases and J by 2 bases, 5 bases remained unmatched. Germline CDR1 reads SGHRS; CDR2 reads YFSETQ. The CDR3 runs 13 residues.

There are many counts of this clonotype. The V and J genes are TRBV6-1 and TRBJ1-3; 8 bases line up with TRBD1. Trimming cost V 3 bases and J 4 bases; bases outside gene matches: 2. Germline V lookup: CDR1 MNHNS, CDR2 SASEGT. CDR3 length equals 14 residues. The CDR3 loop reads CASSDRTGGNTIYF. The CDR3 bases are TGTGCCAGCAGTGACCGGACAGGGGGAAACACCATATATTTT.

This clonotype has ten or more counts. The rearrangement joins TRBV20-1 to TRBJ2-7; 8 bases are a match to TRBD1. J gave up 3 bases and V 6 bases, and 1 base lay outside the gene matches. The CDR3 spans 11 residues. The germline gives CDR1 DFQATT, CDR2 SNEGSKA (reference sequence). CDR3 sequence (DNA): TGCAGTGCGGGACAGGACTACGAGCAGTACTTC. It yields the protein CSAGQDYEQYF.